The sequence of this TCR beta chain was determined in a study of blood T cell repertoires in COVID-19. The wider study: Material from acute and convalescent COVID-19 was sourced from the United States, Italy and Spain.

In the authors' workflow: Using reference gene primer amplification, nucleated cell counts were estimated. This table comes from immunoSEQ multiplex PCR, and its TCRdb copy is limited to in-frame clones, with some not included. V and J calls and clone size are those listed in that table; D and trimming were worked out from the DNA. The table includes over 200,000 clones, around 84% detected once. For recovered donors of Cohort 3, there were two negative PCRs, clearance, or symptom resolution. Germline CDR1 and CDR2: SGHVS and FNYEAQ. The CDR3 is 15 residues long. V was shortened by 3 bases and J by 8 bases, with 17 bases between the two germline ends.

The chain has TRBV7-6 and TRBJ2-1; a weak D match, TRBD1 (6 bases). This sequence originates from a man aged 35 to 55 who had recovered from COVID-19. The sample comprised PBMCs or T cells enriched from blood (not recorded which). The CDR3 DNA sequence: TGTGCCAGCAGCTTCGGGGACACGGCCCAATATGAGCAGTTCTTC. It specifies CASSFGDTAQYEQFF.